This T cell receptor beta chain was recovered during a study of shared clonotypes between healthy human individuals. Study-wide results and caveats: The generation probabilities recorded for non-shared clonotypes fell below those of clonotypes shared by all four donors. How much donors shared clonotypes was expected to be affected by sequencing depth. For naive CD4 cells, approximately 4.7% of clonotypes were shared across a handful of donors. The sole specimen, blood, was sampled, and tissue repertoires likely differ.

With 3 bases removed from V and 5 bases from J, the gap between germline ends came to 7 bases. CDR1 and CDR2 from the germline V gene are GTSNPN and SVGIG (reference sequence). CDR3 length equals 12 residues. Notes on this clone: Its antigen remains unidentified.

TCRdb's table, derived via immunoSEQ multiplex PCR, lists solely in-frame clones and lacks some. The table lists about 380,000 clones, about 97% of them singletons. Input material: memory CD8+ T cells sorted from blood. Noted subset: CD45RO+ cells pooled with CCR7-negative TemRA cells. This receptor was identified in a man aged 25 to 40 in good health. This chain uses TRBV30 with TRBJ2-2, with D unclear. The CDR3 loop reads CAWSFLTGELFF. CDR3 coding DNA: TGTGCCTGGAGCTTCCTAACCGGGGAGCTGTTTTTT.